These 4 T cell receptor beta chains originate from one sample sequenced in a study of blood T cell repertoires in COVID-19. Libraries were prepared by immunoSEQ multiplex PCR; TCRdb keeps only in-frame clonotypes and omits some of them. The repertoire holds roughly 42,000 clones, 75% to 90% seen once, with more than 7% in the top ten. Sequencing was performed on peripheral blood. Receptors were obtained from a man younger than 40 with active or convalescent COVID-19.

The chain employs TRBV21-1 and TRBJ2-3; the table assigns TRBD1, which was not confirmed against the DNA. TRBV21-1 has pseudogene status. The CDR3 length is 14 residues. Here the CDR3 reads CASGPTGGTDTQYF. CDR3 bases: TGTGCCAGCGGCCCGACAGGGGGCACAGATACGCAGTATTTT.

On this clone itself: The sample has other DNA sequences that encode this CDR3 too. V and J are TRBV5-1 and TRBJ2-7; 11 bases are shared with TRBD1. The CDR3 is 14 amino acids. Germline V lookup: CDR1 SGHRS, CDR2 YFSETQ. Trimming removed 3 bases from V and 3 bases from J; junction bases left unmatched: 2. CDR3 in amino acids: CASSSGQGDYEQYF. CDR3 in DNA: TGCGCCAGCAGCTCGGGACAGGGGGACTACGAGCAGTACTTC.

This sequence joins TRBV5-1 and TRBJ2-1, with 9 bases identical to TRBD2. The CDR3 covers 14 residues. V lost 4 bases, J lost 12 bases, and 11 bases stayed unmatched. From germline, CDR1 is SGHRS and CDR2 YFSETQ. The CDR3 DNA reads as TGCGCCAGCAGCAAGGACCTGGGACTAGCTTGGCAGTTCTTC. Protein product: CASSKDLGLAWQFF. Together with reference TRBV5-1 and TRBJ2-1, the CDR3 gives the full variable domain: KAGVTQTPRYLIKTRGQQVTLSCSPISGHRSVSWYQQTPGQGLQFLFEYFSETQRNKGNFPGRFSGRQFSNSRSEMNVSTLELGDSALYLCASSKDLGLAWQFFGPGTRLTVL.

V is TRBV6-1 and J is TRBJ1-1; D gene unclear. CDR3 length: 13 residues. Per the germline V gene, CDR1 is MNHNS and CDR2 is SASEGT. The germline V and J ends were trimmed by 0 bases and 7 bases, with 9 bases remaining between them. For the CDR3, the DNA is TGTGCCAGCAGTGAAGCGCTTCGGGATGAAGCTTTCTTT. It specifies CASSEALRDEAFF.